This T cell receptor beta chain appears in the sequencing data of a study of graft-versus-host responses after intestinal transplantation. The study's findings and limits: HvG clone declines early post-transplant were associated with peak circulating GvH levels.

Trimming stripped 5 bases from V and 0 bases from J, with 23 bases between. The CDR3 contains 19 residues. The germline CDR1 and CDR2 sequences are SEHNR and FQNEAQ (reference sequence). As regards this clone: Its antigen is unidentified.

The method was immunoSEQ multiplex PCR; TCRdb's version includes in-frame clones alone and lacks a portion of them. The sample lists about 110,000 clones, more than 80% seen once, with 0.23% in the top ten. Material: unstimulated CD4+ T cells sorted from spleen or lymph node cells, obtained before transplant. This receptor was identified in a human donor who was the organ donor for an intestinal transplant. The J gene is TRBJ1-3, the V gene TRBV7-9, with D possibly matching TRBD1 (5 bases). The DNA for the CDR3 is TGTGCCAGCAGCCCCGATGGGGGGAGCAGCTTCTACTCTGGAAACACCATATATTTT. The encoded protein is CASSPDGGSSFYSGNTIYF.